This T cell receptor (beta chain) was captured in a study of T-cell reconstitution after alpha-beta-depleted transplantation in children. Findings and limits, study-wide: Diversity of TCRbeta at day 60 was high in some patients, arising from surviving recipient T cells and thymic progenitors. Several hundred expanded graft clones reportedly were the source of alpha-beta T cells about two months after transplant. When one year had passed after transplant, most T-cell counts and diversity came from newly produced T cells.

Preparation of the TCRbeta library was carried out with unique molecular identifiers. TCRdb passed the PCR reads through MiXCR, listing each CDR3 protein once. The sample includes under 850,000 distinct CDR3 sequences, around 13% of them seen just once. On this clonotype: The antigen is not known.

V gave up 0 bases and J gave up 6 bases, with 15 bases separating them. The CDR3 is 15 residues long. Germline-derived CDR1 and CDR2 are SGHRS and YFSETQ. The sequence came from a girl aged 2-9 years with congenital amegakaryocytic thrombocytopenia, due to receive a stem cell transplant. The sample here was PBMCs, taken before TCRalphabeta/CD19-depleted stem cell transplant. The chain uses TRBV5-1 and TRBJ1-1; D not resolved. CDR3 DNA: TGCGCCAGCAGCTTGGCCGTCGGGGTCTCGTCTGAAGCTTTCTTT. Its protein product is CASSLAVGVSSEAFF.